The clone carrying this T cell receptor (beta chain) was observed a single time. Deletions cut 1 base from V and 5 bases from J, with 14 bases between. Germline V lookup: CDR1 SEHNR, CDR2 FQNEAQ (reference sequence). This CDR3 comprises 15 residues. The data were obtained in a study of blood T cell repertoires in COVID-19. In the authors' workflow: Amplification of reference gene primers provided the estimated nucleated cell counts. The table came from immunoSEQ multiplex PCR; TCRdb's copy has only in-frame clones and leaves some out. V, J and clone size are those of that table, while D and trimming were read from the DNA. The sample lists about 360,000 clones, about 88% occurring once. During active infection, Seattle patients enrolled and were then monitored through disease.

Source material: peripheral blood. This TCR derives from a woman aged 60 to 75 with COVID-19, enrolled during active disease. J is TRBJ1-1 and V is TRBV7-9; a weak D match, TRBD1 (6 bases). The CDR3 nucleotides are TGTGCCAGCAGCTTAGGAACCAGGGGCCCTACTGAAGCTTTCTTT. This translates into CASSLGTRGPTEAFF.